This T cell receptor beta chain stems from a study of T cells in Graves' hyperthyroidism and ophthalmopathy. CDR3 length: 13 residues. Germline-derived CDR1 and CDR2 are LNHNV and YYDKDF (reference sequence). V dropped 0 bases and J dropped 2 bases, with 5 bases sitting between them. Subjects with ophthalmopathy showed a Clinical Activity Score no lower than 3, a NOSPECS grade no lower than 4, and a duration shorter than 3 months. This clonotype was detected many times. RNA transcripts yielded amplified TCR beta CDR3 regions. The TCR CDR3 was amplified in a first-round RT-PCR using the HTBI primer set. TCRdb called the multiplex PCR reads again in MiXCR, with one record for every CDR3 protein. The repertoire includes 640,000 or so distinct CDR3 sequences, over 12% of them detected once, and about 3.9% sits in the top ten.

Sequencing was done on a sample of blood. The sequence was obtained from a middle-aged woman with Graves' ophthalmopathy. The chain uses TRBV15 and TRBJ2-7; weak D call: TRBD2 (5 bases). The CDR3 bases are TGTGCCACCAGCAGAGAGAGGGCCTACGAGCAGTACTTC. Translating it yields CATSRERAYEQYF.